The following is a T cell receptor (beta chain) sequence with its context. Its antigen is unidentified. The repertoire was sequenced with immunoSEQ multiplex PCR; TCRdb's copy has only in-frame clones and lacks some. The sample has around 78,000 clones, 80% to 85% seen once. Germline V gene data show CDR1 as MNHEY and CDR2 as SVGAGI. This CDR3 comprises 14 residues. Trimming pared 2 bases from V and 4 bases from J, leaving 6 bases between. The source of the sample is a study of T cell responses to AZD1222 COVID-19 vaccine. Study-wide points: With dominance at 160-218 and 743-854, vaccine-associated CD4 TCRs spanned spike.

The rearrangement uses TRBV6-5 and TRBJ2-6; D gene unclear. This receptor was obtained from an adult in good health. The source was peripheral blood, collected on day 0 of AZD1222 vaccination. Written as DNA, the CDR3 is TGTGCCAGCAGTTACGGGTTAGGGGCCAACGTCCTGACTTTC. It specifies CASSYGLGANVLTF.